A selection of T cell receptor beta chains follows, all from one sample in a study of multiple sclerosis patients with progressive multifocal leukoencephalopathy. Method: immunoSEQ multiplex PCR; TCRdb's copy keeps in-frame clones and lacks some. The sample carries approximately 28,000 clones, about nine tenths recorded once. The specimen was PBMCs, collected from a patient treated with natalizumab. These receptors were obtained from a woman in her thirties or forties with progressive multifocal leukoencephalopathy. Both conserved end residues are part of each CDR3. A D gene is named only where the DNA matches it firmly. Size is omitted from some rows. Given values are once, few, many or a class for expanded clones.

clone size,D gene,J gene,V gene,CDR3 protein,CDR3 DNA
once,NA,TRBJ1-2,TRBV7-5,CARSLPGNYGYTF,TGTGCCAGAAGCTTACCGGGAAACTATGGCTACACCTTC
few,NA,TRBJ2-6,TRBV7-9,CASSIGLWAGANVLTF,TGTGCCAGCAGCATAGGACTTTGGGCTGGGGCCAACGTCCTGACTTTC
NA,NA,TRBJ2-4,TRBV6-6,CASSMSVMVAKNIQYF,TGTGCCAGCAGTATGTCGGTTATGGTAGCCAAAAACATTCAGTACTTC
NA,NA,TRBJ2-7,TRBV6-1,CASSMEGVTYEQYF,TGTGCCAGCAGTATGGAGGGGGTTACCTACGAGCAGTACTTC
once,NA,TRBJ1-1,TRBV6-1,CASVGGAGMGTEAFF,TGTGCCAGTGTTGGGGGGGCAGGGATGGGCACTGAAGCTTTCTTT
NA,NA,TRBJ1-1,TRBV5-6,CASIGHLNTEAFF,TGTGCCAGCATCGGACACTTGAACACTGAAGCTTTCTTT
NA,NA,TRBJ2-6,TRBV9,CASSVFSSGANVLTF,TGTGCCAGCAGCGTGTTTAGCTCTGGGGCCAACGTCCTGACTTTC
once,NA,TRBJ1-6,TRBV4-3,CASSQDKTGPINSPLHF,TGCGCCAGCAGCCAAGATAAAACGGGACCGATTAATTCACCCCTCCACTTT
NA,NA,TRBJ2-7,TRBV6-6,CASTYTREQGSYEQYF,TGTGCCAGCACCTATACCCGGGAGCAGGGGTCTTACGAGCAGTACTTC
NA,NA,TRBJ2-5,TRBV6-5,CASSPLGGETQYF,TGTGCCAGCAGTCCGCTTGGGGGAGAGACCCAGTACTTC
NA,TRBD1,TRBJ2-1,TRBV4-1,CASSHTGTGIGNEQFF,TGCGCCAGCAGCCACACCGGGACAGGGATAGGCAATGAGCAGTTCTTC
NA,NA,TRBJ2-3,TRBV4-2,CASSQEGAAEGARTDTQYF,TGTGCCAGCAGCCAAGAGGGGGCGGCGGAGGGGGCTCGCACAGATACGCAGTATTTT
NA,TRBD1,TRBJ1-1,TRBV29-1,CSVDGQGFTEAFF,TGCAGCGTTGACGGACAGGGATTCACTGAAGCTTTCTTT
NA,NA,TRBJ2-3,TRBV21-1,CASNCTDTQYF,TGTGCCAGCAACTGCACAGATACGCAGTATTTT
NA,NA,TRBJ1-2,TRBV5-1,CASSLDRRRDYGYTF,TGCGCCAGCAGCTTGGATCGCAGGAGAGACTATGGCTACACCTTC
NA,TRBD1,TRBJ2-7,TRBV19,CASSIETGTDYEQYF,TGTGCCAGTAGTATAGAAACCGGGACAGACTACGAGCAGTACTTC
NA,NA,TRBJ2-7,TRBV25-1,CASRGRPKPYEQYF,TGTGCCAGCAGAGGAAGGCCCAAGCCCTACGAGCAGTACTTC
NA,NA,TRBJ2-3,TRBV5-5,CASSLKTSGDTQYF,TGTGCCAGCAGCTTGAAGACTAGTGGTGATACGCAGTATTTT
NA,NA,TRBJ1-1,TRBV5-5,CASSLGPEAFF,TGTGCCAGCAGCTTGGGCCCGGAAGCTTTCTTT
NA,TRBD1,TRBJ2-7,TRBV7-9,CASSLAGQGDEQYF,TGTGCCAGCAGCTTAGCAGGACAGGGAGACGAGCAGTACTTC
NA,NA,TRBJ2-2,TRBV18,CASSDGTNTGELFF,TGTGCCAGCTCAGACGGGACGAACACCGGGGAGCTGTTTTTT
NA,NA,TRBJ2-6,TRBV2,CASSVVPGANVLTF,TGTGCCAGCAGTGTAGTTCCTGGGGCCAACGTCCTGACTTTC
NA,NA,TRBJ1-4,TRBV28,CASSAEGATNEKLFF,TGTGCCAGCAGCGCCGAGGGGGCAACTAATGAAAAACTGTTTTTT
NA,NA,TRBJ1-1,TRBV6-1,CASITMGESAGAFF,TGTGCCAGCATCACGATGGGGGAGTCAGCGGGAGCTTTCTTT
once,NA,TRBJ2-7,TRBV18,CASSPRDASGEQYF,TGTGCCAGCTCACCACGGGACGCATCGGGGGAGCAGTACTTC
NA,NA,TRBJ1-1,TRBV6-6,CASRPDRAAVHTEAFF,TGTGCCAGCAGACCCGATCGGGCGGCAGTCCACACTGAAGCTTTCTTT
NA,NA,TRBJ2-6,TRBV18,CASSSDARTSGANVLTF,TGTGCCAGCTCATCCGATGCTAGGACCTCTGGGGCCAACGTCCTGACTTTC
NA,TRBD2,TRBJ2-5,TRBV2,CASSKGRELATGTQYF,TGTGCCAGCAGCAAAGGGAGGGAGCTTGCAACAGGGACCCAGTACTTC
once,NA,TRBJ2-7,TRBV11-2,CASSLDGLRGSGDEQYF,TGTGCCAGCAGCTTAGATGGGCTTCGTGGGAGTGGCGACGAGCAGTACTTC
NA,NA,TRBJ2-7,TRBV19,CASSTGQTYEQYF,TGTGCCAGTAGTACCGGACAGACCTACGAGCAGTACTTC
NA,NA,TRBJ2-7,TRBV30,CAWSRLPISYEQYF,TGTGCCTGGAGTAGACTTCCGATCTCCTACGAGCAGTACTTC